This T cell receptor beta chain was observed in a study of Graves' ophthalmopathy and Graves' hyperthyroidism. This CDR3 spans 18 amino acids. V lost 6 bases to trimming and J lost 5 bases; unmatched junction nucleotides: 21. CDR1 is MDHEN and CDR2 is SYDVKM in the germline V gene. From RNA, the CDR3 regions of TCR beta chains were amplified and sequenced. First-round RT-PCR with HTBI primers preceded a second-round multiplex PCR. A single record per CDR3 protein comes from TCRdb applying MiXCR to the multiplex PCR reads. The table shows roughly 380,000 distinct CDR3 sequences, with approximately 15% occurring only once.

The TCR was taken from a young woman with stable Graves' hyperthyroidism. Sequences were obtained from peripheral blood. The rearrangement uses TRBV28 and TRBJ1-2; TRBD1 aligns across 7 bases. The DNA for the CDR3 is TGTGCCAGCAGCCCAGGAGGGGACAGCACGCCATGGGAATATGGCTACACCTTC. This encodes CASSPGGDSTPWEYGYTF.